One and the same sample provided the 21 T cell receptor beta chains below, sequenced in a study of blood T cells in healthy people across ages. Primed by a sample-barcoded 5' primer and a J-beta primer mix, a second PCR proceeded for 7 to 11 cycles. TCRdb independently ran MiXCR on the 5' RACE reads; one entry per CDR3 protein. The sample holds about 640,000 distinct CDR3 sequences, roughly 58% seen once. Source material: blood. Receptors originate from a man between 60 and 70 years old in good health.

In its sample, this clonotype was seen a few times. The chain combines TRBV2 with TRBJ1-2; D not certain. The CDR3 contains 13 residues. The V and J ends lost 6 bases and 5 bases respectively, with 13 bases between them. Germline V gene lookup returns CDR1 SNHLY and CDR2 FYNNEI. This chain's CDR3 is CASRWGEGYGYTF. The CDR3 nucleotides are TGTGCCAGCAGATGGGGAGAGGGATATGGCTACACCTTC.

J is TRBJ2-2 and V is TRBV28; the D gene could be TRBD1 or TRBD2 (5 bases each). CDR3 size: 17 residues. The germline V gene encodes CDR1 MDHEN and CDR2 SYDVKM. With 1 base removed from V and 2 bases from J, the gap between germline ends came to 14 bases. The CDR3 loop reads CASSLFYGTDNTGELFF. The CDR3 nucleotides are TGTGCCAGCAGTTTATTCTACGGGACGGATAACACCGGGGAGCTGTTTTTT.

J is TRBJ2-5 and V is TRBV19; TRBD1 matches at 8 bases. The germline gives CDR1 LNHDA, CDR2 SQIVND (reference sequence). CDR3 length: 14 amino acids. V shed 3 bases and J 4 bases; nucleotides not matched to a gene: 4. The CDR3 loop reads CASSINGQGETQYF. The CDR3 coding sequence is TGTGCCAGTAGTATTAATGGACAGGGAGAGACCCAGTACTTC.

DNA of the CDR3: TGTGCCAGTAGGACAGGGGGCCCCTCCTACAATGAGCAGTTCTTC. Its protein product is CASRTGGPSYNEQFF. This chain uses TRBV19 with TRBJ2-1; 10 bases fit TRBD1. Germline lookup yields CDR1 LNHDA and CDR2 SQIVND (reference sequence). Trimming removed 6 bases from V and 0 bases from J; junction bases left unmatched: 2. CDR3 size: 15 residues.

The rearrangement uses TRBV6-4 and TRBJ1-1; D is ambiguous. This CDR3 spans 16 amino acids. Germline loops: CDR1 MRHNA, CDR2 SNTAGT. The V end was cut by 0 bases, the J end by 1 base, with 12 bases between. In DNA form, the CDR3 reads TGTGCCAGCAGTGACTCTCCGCGTCTCGAGAACACTGAAGCTTTCTTT. Translation gives CASSDSPRLENTEAFF.

This rearrangement joins TRBV2 to TRBJ1-3; D gene unclear. Germline V gene sequence: CDR1 SNHLY, CDR2 FYNNEI. The CDR3 runs to 15 residues. V lost 8 bases to trimming and J lost 0 bases, with 14 bases between them. Here the CDR3 reads CASSSDGYSGNTIYF. The CDR3 DNA reads TGTGCCAGCTCTTCAGACGGATACTCTGGAAACACCATATATTTT.

In this sample, this clonotype turned up a few times. The rearrangement links TRBV20-1 to TRBJ2-7, with 11 positions matching TRBD1. From germline, CDR1 is DFQATT and CDR2 SNEGSKA (reference sequence). The CDR3 is 17 amino acids. V gave up 1 base and J gave up 0 bases; unmatched junction bases: 8. In DNA form, the CDR3 reads TGCAGTGCTAGAGGGACAGGGGGCGGTTCAAGCTCCTACGAGCAGTACTTC. It codes for CSARGTGGGSSSYEQYF.

A note on this clonotype: This could be a read error, since a much larger clone is one nucleotide away. V and J are TRBV11-3 and TRBJ1-6; D ambiguous. The CDR3 covers 14 residues. The germline V gene encodes CDR1 SGHNT and CDR2 YENEEA. The CDR3 spells CTSSLAGSNSPLHF. In DNA, the CDR3 is TGTACCAGCAGCTTAGCGGGGAGTAATTCACCCCTCCACTTT.

The genes are TRBV9 and TRBJ1-2, with D possibly matching TRBD1 (6 bases). Germline V CDR1 and CDR2: SGDLS, YYNGEE. V gave up 0 bases and J gave up 3 bases, with 18 bases separating them. The CDR3 extends over 17 amino acids. CDR3 in DNA: TGTGCCAGCAGCGTAGCCCGTTATGCGGGACAAGACTATGGCTACACCTTC. Translation: CASSVARYAGQDYGYTF.

The CDR3 DNA follows: TGCAGTGCTAGCCGGGACCCAGGGAACATTCAGTACTTC. It codes for CSASRDPGNIQYF. This sequence joins TRBV20-1 and TRBJ2-4, with D tentatively TRBD1 or TRBD2 (5 bases each). This CDR3 is built from 13 residues. Germline V gene data show CDR1 as DFQATT and CDR2 as SNEGSKA (reference sequence). Trimming shortened V by 3 bases and J by 7 bases, and 13 bases separated the two germline ends.

This clonotype was counted a few times. This chain connects TRBV20-1 to TRBJ2-5; TRBD2 aligns across 13 bases. The CDR3 is made up of 15 amino acids. The V gene end was trimmed by 4 bases and the J gene end by 1 base; junction bases not matched to a gene: 3. The germline V gene has CDR1 DFQATT and CDR2 SNEGSKA (reference sequence). The CDR3 sequence: CSATTSGGAQETQYF. The DNA for the CDR3 is TGCAGTGCTACTACTAGCGGGGGGGCCCAAGAGACCCAGTACTTC.

The chain combines TRBV3-1 with TRBJ2-2; 8 bases agree with TRBD1. CDR3 length: 14 amino acids. CDR1 is LGHDT, CDR2 YNNKEL, per germline (reference sequence). V shed 4 bases, J shed 7 bases, and the junction held 5 bases outside the gene matches. The CDR3 region is CASSRDRIIGELFF. The CDR3 region has the DNA TGTGCCAGCAGCCGGGACAGGATCATCGGGGAGCTGTTTTTT.

This chain connects TRBV10-3 to TRBJ1-6; D is unresolved. The germline V and J ends were trimmed by 2 bases and 10 bases, with 12 bases remaining between them. The CDR3 sequence is 14 residues long. The V gene's germline CDR1 is ENHRY and CDR2 SYGVKD. CDR3 DNA: TGTGCCATCAGTGAGACGGCGGTGGGGTCACCCCTCCACTTT. It encodes CAISETAVGSPLHF.

V gene TRBV7-2 combines with J gene TRBJ1-2; TRBD1 is a possible D gene (5 bases). The V end lost 7 bases, the J end lost 7 bases, and 16 bases lay between the germline ends. This CDR3 region has 13 residues. Germline V gene lookup returns CDR1 SGHTA and CDR2 FQGNSA. DNA for the CDR3: TGTGCCAGCACCCCATGGGGGGTCTCTGGCTACACCTTC. It translates to CASTPWGVSGYTF. The complete variable domain, with remaining parts taken from reference TRBV7-2 and TRBJ1-2, reads GAGVSQSPSNKVTEKGKDVELRCDPISGHTALYWYRQSLGQGLEFLIYFQGNSAPDKSGLPSDRFSAERTGGSVSTLTIQRTQQEDSAVYLCASTPWGVSGYTFGSGTRLTVV.

The chain employs TRBV10-3 and TRBJ2-3, with no clear D. V shed 1 base and J shed 6 bases, with 2 bases lying between them. Germline CDR1 reads ENHRY; CDR2 reads SYGVKD. The CDR3 extends over 11 amino acids. CDR3 residues: CAISEWDTQYF. The CDR3 coding sequence is TGTGCCATCAGTGAGTGGGATACGCAGTATTTT.

DNA of the CDR3: TGCAGCGTTCCCGTAGGACTAGCGGGCTGGACCTACAATGAGCAGTTCTTC. Translated, it gives CSVPVGLAGWTYNEQFF. The chain has TRBV29-1 and TRBJ2-1; 11 nucleotides match TRBD2. Germline loops: CDR1 SQVTM, CDR2 ANQGSEA. Germline trimming cut 5 bases from V and 2 bases from J; bases unmatched to any gene: 11. This CDR3 has 17 amino acids.

The genes are TRBV4-2 and TRBJ2-6; D is perhaps TRBD2 (6 bases). The germline gives CDR1 LGHNA, CDR2 YNFKEQ. There are 16 residues in the CDR3. The V end lost 1 base, the J end lost 4 bases, and 11 bases lay between the germline ends. The CDR3 spells CASSQVGGTGANVLTF. The CDR3 nucleotides read TGTGCCAGCAGCCAAGTGGGGGGAACCGGGGCCAACGTCCTGACTTTC.

This chain joins TRBV2 and TRBJ2-5; 7 nucleotides match TRBD2. The germline CDR1 and CDR2 sequences are SNHLY and FYNNEI. The CDR3 is made up of 13 amino acids. V lost 6 bases and J lost 3; bases outside the gene matches: 4. The DNA of the CDR3 is TGTGCCAGCAGGGGAGGGGCGAAAGAGACCCAGTACTTC. Its translation is CASRGGAKETQYF.

The chain is built from TRBV6-5 and TRBJ2-3, with 9 bases aligning to TRBD2. The trim removed 0 bases at V and 4 bases at J, leaving 5 bases unmatched. CDR3 size: 16 residues. CDR1 is MNHEY and CDR2 is SVGAGI in the germline V gene. The CDR3 DNA reads as TGTGCCAGCAGTTACTCTCCTAGCGGGGTTTCAGATACGCAGTATTTT. Encoded protein: CASSYSPSGVSDTQYF.

In this sample, this clonotype turned up many times. This rearrangement joins TRBV29-1 to TRBJ2-2; D is undetermined. The germline V gene has CDR1 SQVTM and CDR2 ANQGSEA. CDR3 length equals 13 residues. The V end was cut by 6 bases, the J end by 5 bases, with 13 bases between. Written as DNA, the CDR3 is TGCAGCGTGTATATTAGTGGGACCGGGGAGCTGTTTTTT. It translates to CSVYISGTGELFF.

The rearrangement uses TRBV20-1 and TRBJ1-2, with 10 bases aligning to TRBD1. CDR1 is DFQATT, CDR2 SNEGSKA, per germline (reference sequence). The CDR3 loop spans 16 amino acids. The V segment lost 6 bases and the J segment 0 bases; nucleotides outside the gene matches: 10. CDR3 DNA: TGCAGTGCGACCGGGACAGGGGTTCCTACTAACTATGGCTACACCTTC. It yields the protein CSATGTGVPTNYGYTF.